This T cell receptor beta chain was sequenced in a study of response to subunit inactivated influenza vaccine. This CDR3 contains 13 residues. Germline values: CDR1 LNHDA, CDR2 SQIVND (reference sequence). V was shortened by 4 bases and J by 3 bases, with 7 bases between the two germline ends. TCRdb reprocessed the RT-PCR reads with MiXCR, giving one entry per CDR3 protein. Of hundreds of thousands of distinct CDR3 sequences listed, about 25% are singletons. With regard to this clonotype: As yet, its antigen is unknown.

Study-level results: Each seasonal flu vaccination may recruit only limited new T cells, authors suggested.

This sample comprised CD4+ T cells sorted from PBMCs, obtained approximately 5 days after vaccination. J is TRBJ1-5 and V is TRBV19, with D possibly matching TRBD1 (5 bases). This clonotype was sampled from a middle-aged man who received an inactivated influenza vaccine. The CDR3 here is CASSKDNNQPQHF. The CDR3 bases are TGTGCCAGTAGTAAGGACAACAATCAGCCCCAGCATTTT.